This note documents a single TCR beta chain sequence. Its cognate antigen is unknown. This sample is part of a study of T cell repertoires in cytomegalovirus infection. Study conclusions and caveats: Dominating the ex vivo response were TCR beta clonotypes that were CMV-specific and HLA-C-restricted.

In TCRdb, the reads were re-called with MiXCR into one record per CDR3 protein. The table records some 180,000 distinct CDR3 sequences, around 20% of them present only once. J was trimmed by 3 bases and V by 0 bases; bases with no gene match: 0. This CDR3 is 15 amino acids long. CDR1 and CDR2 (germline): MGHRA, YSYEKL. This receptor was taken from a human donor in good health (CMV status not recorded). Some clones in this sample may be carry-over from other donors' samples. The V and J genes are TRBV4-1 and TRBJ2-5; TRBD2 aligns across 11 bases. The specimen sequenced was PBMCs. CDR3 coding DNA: TGCGCCAGCAGCCAAGAGGGACTAGCGGAAGAGACCCAGTACTTC. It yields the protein CASSQEGLAEETQYF.